This entry features one T cell receptor beta chain sequence. The data derive from a study of blood T cell repertoires in COVID-19. Study overall: There were acute and convalescent COVID-19 samples, and they came from the United States, Italy and Spain.

Trimming cost V 3 bases and J 0 bases, with 13 bases left between them. The CDR3 covers 15 residues. Germline V gene data show CDR1 as SQVTM and CDR2 as ANQGSEA. The authors' processing: By means of reference gene primer amplification, nucleated cell counts were estimated. Clones were read by immunoSEQ multiplex PCR, and TCRdb kept only the in-frame ones, dropping some. V and J calls and clone size are those listed in that table; D and trimming were worked out from the DNA. This table holds 120,000 or so clones, 85% to 90% found once. V is TRBV29-1 and J is TRBJ2-3; D not certain. This TCR was sampled from a man aged 50-59 years with acute or convalescent COVID-19. What was sequenced was peripheral blood. The CDR3 coding sequence is TGCAGCGTTGATGAGCTCTCAACTAGCACAGATACGCAGTATTTT. Amino acids: CSVDELSTSTDTQYF.